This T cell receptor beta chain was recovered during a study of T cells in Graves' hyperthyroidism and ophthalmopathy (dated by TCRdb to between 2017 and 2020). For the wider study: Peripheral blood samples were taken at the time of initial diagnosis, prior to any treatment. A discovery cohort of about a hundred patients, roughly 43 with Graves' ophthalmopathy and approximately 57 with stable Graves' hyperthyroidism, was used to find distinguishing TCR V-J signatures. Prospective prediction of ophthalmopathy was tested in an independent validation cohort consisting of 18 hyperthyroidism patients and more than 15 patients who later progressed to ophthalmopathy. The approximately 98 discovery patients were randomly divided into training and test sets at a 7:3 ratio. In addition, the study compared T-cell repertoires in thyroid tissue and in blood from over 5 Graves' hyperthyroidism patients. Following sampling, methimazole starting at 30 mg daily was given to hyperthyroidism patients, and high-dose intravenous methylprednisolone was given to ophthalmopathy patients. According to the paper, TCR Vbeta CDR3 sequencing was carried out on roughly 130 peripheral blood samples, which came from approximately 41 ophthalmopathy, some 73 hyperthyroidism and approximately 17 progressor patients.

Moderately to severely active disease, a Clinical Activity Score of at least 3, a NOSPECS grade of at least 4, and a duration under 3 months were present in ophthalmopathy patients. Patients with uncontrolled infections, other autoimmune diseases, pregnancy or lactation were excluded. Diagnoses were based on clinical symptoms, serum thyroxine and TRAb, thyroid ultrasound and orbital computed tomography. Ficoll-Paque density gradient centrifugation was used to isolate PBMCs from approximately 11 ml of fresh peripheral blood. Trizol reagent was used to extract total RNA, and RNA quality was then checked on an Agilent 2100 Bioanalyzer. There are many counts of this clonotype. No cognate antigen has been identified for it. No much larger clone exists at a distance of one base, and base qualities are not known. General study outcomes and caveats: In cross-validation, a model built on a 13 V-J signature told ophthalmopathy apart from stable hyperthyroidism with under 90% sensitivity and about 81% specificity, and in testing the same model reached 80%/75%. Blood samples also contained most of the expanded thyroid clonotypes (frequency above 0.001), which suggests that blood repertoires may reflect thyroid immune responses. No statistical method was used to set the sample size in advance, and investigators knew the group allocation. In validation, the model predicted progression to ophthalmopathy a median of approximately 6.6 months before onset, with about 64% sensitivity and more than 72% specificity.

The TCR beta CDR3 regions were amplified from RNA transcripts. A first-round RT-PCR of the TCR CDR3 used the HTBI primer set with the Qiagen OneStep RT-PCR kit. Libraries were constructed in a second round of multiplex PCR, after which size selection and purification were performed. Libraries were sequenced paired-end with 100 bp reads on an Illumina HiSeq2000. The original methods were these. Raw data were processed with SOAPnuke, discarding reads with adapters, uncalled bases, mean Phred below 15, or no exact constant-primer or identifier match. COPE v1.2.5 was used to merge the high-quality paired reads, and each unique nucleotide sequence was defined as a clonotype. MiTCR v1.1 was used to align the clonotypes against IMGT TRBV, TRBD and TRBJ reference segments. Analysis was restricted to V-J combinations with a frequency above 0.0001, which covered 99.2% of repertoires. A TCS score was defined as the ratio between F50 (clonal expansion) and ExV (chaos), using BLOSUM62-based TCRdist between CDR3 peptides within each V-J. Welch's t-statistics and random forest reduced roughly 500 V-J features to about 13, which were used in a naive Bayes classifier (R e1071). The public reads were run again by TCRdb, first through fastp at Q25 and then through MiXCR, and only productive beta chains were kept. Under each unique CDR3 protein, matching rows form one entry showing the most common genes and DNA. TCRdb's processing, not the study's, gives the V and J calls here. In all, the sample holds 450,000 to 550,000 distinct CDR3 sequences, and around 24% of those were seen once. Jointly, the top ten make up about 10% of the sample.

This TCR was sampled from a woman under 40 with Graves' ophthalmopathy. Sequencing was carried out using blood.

The sequenced DNA is TGTGCCAGCAGCTTAACCCGGTCAGGGCCGAACACTGAAGCTTTCTTT. It translates to CASSLTRSGPNTEAFF. The chain was built from TRBV7-3 and TRBJ1-1; TRBD1 is a possible D gene, resting on 5 matching bases. The germline V gene provides CDR1 SGHTA and CDR2 FQGTGA. The CDR3, cysteine through phenylalanine, is 16 amino acids long. Just CDR3 DNA is preserved here, 48 bases in frame from base 1. The junction carries 12 bases between V and J, which are trimmed by 0 bases and 1 base respectively.